This T cell receptor (beta chain) was obtained from a study of blood T cell repertoires in COVID-19. Study-wide background: Researchers got acute and convalescent COVID-19 samples from the United States, Italy and Spain. T cells, B-cell-depleted T cells, or PBMCs supplied cDNA or gDNA.

With 6 bases removed from V and 0 bases from J, the gap between germline ends came to 8 bases. Germline V gene lookup returns CDR1 KGHSH and CDR2 LQKENI. CDR3 length: 13 residues. Per the original methods: Scientists estimated how many nucleated cells there were by amplifying reference gene primers. Sequencing was performed with immunoSEQ multiplex PCR; in TCRdb, only in-frame clones are kept and a portion is missing. Clone size and the V and J calls come from that table; the DNA yielded D and trimming. The data show tens of thousands of clones, approximately 80% seen once. This chain uses TRBV18 with TRBJ1-1, with D unclear. What was sequenced was peripheral blood. This sequence was found in a human donor in a cohort sampled during active COVID-19. CDR3 loop: CASSLTVNTEAFF. In DNA, the CDR3 is TGTGCCAGCTCTCTTACAGTGAACACTGAAGCTTTCTTT.